This T cell receptor (beta chain) is from a study of T cell responses to AZD1222 COVID-19 vaccine. On this clone itself: Its antigen is currently unknown.

Sequencing was performed with immunoSEQ multiplex PCR; in TCRdb, only in-frame clones are kept and a portion is missing. The sample lists just over 150,000 clones, 75% to 95% occurring once. Study-wide results and caveats: Unmutated regions of variants are reportedly targeted by nearly half of spike-specific TCRs.

Trimming took 3 bases from V and 5 from J; bases not matched to a gene: 10. The length of the CDR3 is 15 residues. CDR1 and CDR2 (germline): ENHRY, SYGVKD. Material: peripheral blood, obtained on day 0 of AZD1222 vaccination. The chain carries TRBV10-3 and TRBJ2-7; 7 bases match TRBD2. This receptor was obtained from an adult in good health. CDR3 sequence (DNA): TGTGCCATCAGTGATTTTGCGGGAGTTAAAAACGAGCAGTACTTC. As protein: CAISDFAGVKNEQYF.